The 14 T cell receptor beta chains below were found in one sample sequenced in a study of T cell responses to AZD1222 COVID-19 vaccine. Sequencing used immunoSEQ multiplex PCR; TCRdb keeps in-frame clones, though not all of them. This sample carries under 140,000 clones, 85% to 95% of them seen once, and the ten largest clones take over 6.5%. The sequencing used peripheral blood, collected on day 0 of AZD1222 vaccination. Receptor source: an adult in good health.

The gene calls are TRBV2 and TRBJ2-7; possible D gene TRBD2, 7 bases. This CDR3 comprises 14 residues. Trimming shortened V by 9 bases and J by 0 bases, and 15 bases separated the two germline ends. CDR1 and CDR2 (germline): SNHLY, FYNNEI. This chain's CDR3 is CASRRGGSSYEQYF. CDR3 bases: TGTGCCAGTCGGAGGGGGGGGAGCTCCTACGAGCAGTACTTC.

The chain links TRBV5-1 to TRBJ1-4, with TRBD1 as a possible D gene (6 bases). Germline loops: CDR1 SGHRS, CDR2 YFSETQ. The CDR3 has 14 residues. The V and J ends lost 0 bases and 4 bases respectively, with 7 bases between them. CDR3 sequence reads: CASSLAGVNEKLFF. CDR3 nucleotides: TGCGCCAGCAGCTTGGCAGGGGTTAATGAAAAACTGTTTTTT.

The rearrangement uses TRBV22-1 and TRBJ1-2; the table calls TRBD1, which could not be checked here. TRBV22-1 is annotated as a pseudogene. CDR3 size: 15 residues. The CDR3 is CPGSARREKDYGYTF. The CDR3 DNA sequence: TGTCCTGGGAGCGCGCGCAGGGAAAAAGACTATGGCTACACCTTC.

The chain couples TRBV11-2 to TRBJ2-7; 9 bases fit TRBD2. CDR1 SGHAT and CDR2 FQNNGV come from the germline V gene. The V gene end was trimmed by 4 bases and the J gene end by 6 bases; junction bases not matched to a gene: 16. The CDR3 covers 17 residues. The CDR3 is CASSSARLAAYLAEQYF. In DNA form, the CDR3 reads TGTGCCAGCAGCTCCGCAAGACTAGCGGCTTACCTTGCCGAGCAGTACTTC.

The J gene is TRBJ2-3, the V gene TRBV5-1; no reliable D call. CDR1 is SGHRS and CDR2 is YFSETQ in the germline V gene. The CDR3 runs to 16 residues. Trimming took off 0 bases at V and 2 bases at J, with 13 bases between the two ends. CDR3 in amino acids: CASSLGGRAPTDTQYF. In nucleotides, the CDR3 is TGCGCCAGCAGCTTGGGGGGAAGGGCCCCCACAGATACGCAGTATTTT.

The chain is built from TRBV5-1 and TRBJ1-6; D might be TRBD1 (6 bases). There are 16 residues in the CDR3. The ends were cut back, 0 bases at V and 6 bases at J, with 13 bases in the middle. Germline lookup yields CDR1 SGHRS and CDR2 YFSETQ. The CDR3 nucleotides are TGCGCCAGCAGCTTGGAAATTAGAGGGGGTAATTCACCCCTCCACTTT. Amino acid sequence: CASSLEIRGGNSPLHF.

This chain connects TRBV28 to TRBJ2-2; TRBD1 matches at 9 bases. Germline-derived CDR1 and CDR2 are MDHEN and SYDVKM. The length of the CDR3 is 16 residues. J gave up 4 bases and V 7 bases, and 10 bases lay outside the gene matches. The CDR3 nucleotides read TGTGCCAGCACCATAAGACAGGGGGAGAGCACCGGGGAGCTGTTTTTT. Translated, it gives CASTIRQGESTGELFF.

This clone has just one count. The chain uses TRBV3-1 (or the pseudogene TRBV3-2) and TRBJ1-4; 7 bases line up with TRBD1. Per germline, CDR1 LGHDT and CDR2 YNNKEL (reference sequence). This CDR3 is built from 15 residues. V lost 3 bases and J lost 5; bases outside the gene matches: 6. This CDR3 is CASSQAGQPNEKLFF. The CDR3 DNA is TGTGCCAGCAGCCAGGCGGGACAGCCGAATGAAAAACTGTTTTTT.

The chain employs TRBV7-9 and TRBJ2-3; 8 bases line up with TRBD1. Unmatched junction bases numbered 5, after V lost 3 bases and J lost 3 bases. The CDR3 covers 15 residues. The germline CDR1 and CDR2 sequences are SEHNR and FQNEAQ (reference sequence). This CDR3 is CASSFRTGRTDTQYF. In DNA form, the CDR3 reads TGTGCCAGCAGCTTTCGGACAGGGAGGACAGATACGCAGTATTTT.

The chain is built from TRBV18 and TRBJ1-2; D uncertain. CDR3 length equals 13 residues. The V gene lost 3 bases and the J gene lost 0 bases, with 5 bases spanning the gap. Germline CDR1 reads KGHSH; CDR2 reads LQKENI. Here the CDR3 DNA reads TGTGCCAGCTCACCCTCAACTAACTATGGCTACACCTTC. Its protein product is CASSPSTNYGYTF.

J is TRBJ2-1 and V is TRBV6-1; 10 bases agree with TRBD2. CDR3 length equals 15 residues. Germline CDR1 reads MNHNS; CDR2 reads SASEGT. V lost 1 base, J lost 7 bases, and 4 bases stayed unmatched. The CDR3 loop reads CASSEVSGGRNEQFF. The CDR3 DNA reads as TGTGCCAGCAGTGAAGTTAGCGGGGGGCGAAATGAGCAGTTCTTC.

The chain has TRBV10-1 and TRBJ2-7; TRBD2 aligns across 9 bases. The V gene end was trimmed by 4 bases and the J gene end by 3 bases; junction bases not matched to a gene: 4. The CDR3 sequence is 14 residues long. Germline-derived CDR1 and CDR2 are WNHNN and SYGVQD (reference sequence). DNA for the CDR3: TGCGCCAGCAGTGGAATGACTAGCGGCTACGAGCAGTACTTC. Protein: CASSGMTSGYEQYF.

This rearrangement joins TRBV6-5 to TRBJ1-6; 10 bases agree with TRBD1. The germline CDR1 and CDR2 sequences are MNHEY and SVGAGI. The V gene end was trimmed by 8 bases and the J gene end by 9 bases; junction bases not matched to a gene: 4. The CDR3 consists of 13 residues. The CDR3 DNA reads TGTGCCAGCGCGGGACAGGGGATTTCACCCCTCCACTTT. Amino acids: CASAGQGISPLHF.

The chain couples TRBV7-8 to TRBJ1-5; 8 bases are a match to TRBD1. In germline, CDR1 is SGHVS, CDR2 FQNEAQ. The junction had 11 bases not matched to a gene; V was cut back by 1 base and J by 9 bases. The CDR3 is 16 amino acids. The DNA of the CDR3 is TGTGCCAGCAGCTTAGGTGGGACAGGCTTTGGGGCGCCCCAGCATTTT. It is translated as CASSLGGTGFGAPQHF.